The 2 T cell receptor beta chains below come from one sample, sequenced in a study of response to subunit inactivated influenza vaccine (dated 2018 in TCRdb). The library was produced with RT-PCR. This sample was sequenced with an Illumina HiSeq 2500. The public reads were run again by TCRdb, first through fastp at Q25 and then through MiXCR, and only productive beta chains were kept. Every CDR3 protein is listed once, alongside the most common genes and DNA of its rows. The sample table shows about 310,000 distinct CDR3 sequences, and roughly 22% are seen once. The top ten hold 10% of the sample. The starting material was PBMCs from blood, obtained 21 months after vaccination. These receptors were collected from a man between 50 and 70 years old who received an inactivated influenza vaccine. Donor details come from another sample of the same person, matched by shared clones.

This clonotype was found many times. The chain is built from TRBV5-1 and TRBJ1-1; D might be TRBD1 (6 bases). The V end lost 4 bases, the J end lost 5 bases, and 15 bases lay between the germline ends. This CDR3 comprises 14 residues. Germline CDR1 and CDR2: SGHRS and YFSETQ. The CDR3 DNA reads as TGCGCCAGCAGCCAACAGGGTGGAAGGACTGAAGCTTTCTTT. As protein: CASSQQGGRTEAFF.

Worth noting for this clonotype: Since a much larger clone is just one base distant, this may be a read error. CDR3 in DNA: TGTGCCAGCAGTGCGGGACAGGGGGGTGTTCATAGCTACACCTTC. It yields the protein CASSAGQGGVHSYTF. The rearrangement joins TRBV12-3 or TRBV12-4 to TRBJ1-2, with 11 nucleotides matching TRBD1. This CDR3 is 15 amino acids long. With V trimmed by 5 bases and J by 9 bases, 11 bases remained unmatched.